This entry lists 27 T cell receptor beta chains sequenced from one sample in a study of OX40 agonist ivuxolimab in advanced cancers. Profiling relied on immunoSEQ multiplex PCR, and the TCRdb table lists in-frame clones only, not all of them. Of about 88,000 clones listed, around nine tenths are singletons. Sequencing was performed on CD4+ or CD8+ T cells sorted from blood, taken in a trial of the OX40 agonist ivuxolimab. The receptors shown here come from an adult with an advanced solid tumor such as melanoma, head and neck, liver or kidney cancer.

This chain joins TRBV19 and TRBJ1-5; the D is unclear. This CDR3 is 11 amino acids long. The ends were cut back, 8 bases at V and 3 bases at J, with 5 bases in the middle. Germline CDR1 reads LNHDA; CDR2 reads SQIVND (reference sequence). CDR3 DNA: TGTGCCAGTGGACTCAATCAGCCCCAGCATTTT. Protein sequence: CASGLNQPQHF.

The chain recombines TRBV5-6 with TRBJ1-1; TRBD1 matches 7 bases. Trimming at V came to 1 base and at J to 1 base, leaving 10 bases not matched to a gene. This CDR3 spans 17 amino acids. Germline V gene lookup returns CDR1 SGHDT and CDR2 YYEEEE. The CDR3: CASSLWAKTGWNTEAFF. The CDR3, as DNA: TGTGCCAGCAGCTTGTGGGCTAAGACAGGGTGGAACACTGAAGCTTTCTTT.

The chain uses TRBV18 and TRBJ1-1; weak D call: TRBD1 (5 bases). The CDR3 runs to 14 residues. CDR1 is KGHSH and CDR2 is LQKENI in the germline V gene. The V end lost 6 bases, the J end lost 0 bases, and 11 bases lay between the germline ends. The CDR3 loop is CASSTAQMNTEAFF. The CDR3 nucleotides are TGTGCCAGCTCGACAGCCCAAATGAACACTGAAGCTTTCTTT.

The chain has TRBV19 and TRBJ2-2; 9 nucleotides agree with TRBD2. J was trimmed by 0 bases and V by 4 bases; bases with no gene match: 3. Germline loops: CDR1 LNHDA, CDR2 SQIVND (reference sequence). This CDR3 is 16 amino acids long. The DNA of the CDR3 is TGTGCCAGTAGTACCACTAGCGGGTCGAACACCGGGGAGCTGTTTTTT. Its translation: CASSTTSGSNTGELFF.

CDR3 DNA: TGTGCCAGCAGCTTAGATCTAGCGGGGGGATTAAATGAGCAGTTCTTC. Amino acid sequence: CASSLDLAGGLNEQFF. The V gene is TRBV11-2, the J gene TRBJ2-1; 11 bases agree with TRBD2. Germline lookup yields CDR1 SGHAT and CDR2 FQNNGV. The CDR3 totals 16 residues. Trimming removed 0 bases from V and 7 bases from J; junction bases left unmatched: 5.

The V gene is TRBV5-4, the J gene TRBJ1-2; unclear D gene. V was clipped by 0 bases and J by 8 bases, with 8 bases between them. Germline CDR1 SGHNT, CDR2 YYREEE (reference sequence). This CDR3 comprises 12 residues. CDR3: CASSLDLGGYTF. CDR3 DNA: TGTGCCAGCAGCTTGGACCTGGGAGGCTACACCTTC.

This chain links TRBV5-4 with TRBJ1-1; perhaps TRBD1 as D (6 bases). Germline CDR1 is SGHNT and CDR2 is YYREEE (reference sequence). This CDR3 comprises 15 residues. Deletions cut 4 bases from V and 1 base from J, with 14 bases between. CDR3: CASSRIQGTNTEAFF. The DNA of the CDR3 is TGTGCCAGCAGCCGAATACAGGGCACGAACACTGAAGCTTTCTTT.

The V call is TRBV9, the J call TRBJ1-2; 7 positions match TRBD1. This CDR3 region has 13 residues. Germline values: CDR1 SGDLS, CDR2 YYNGEE. Losses at the gene ends were 4 bases for V and 6 bases for J; bases not matched to a gene: 6. The CDR3 is CASSLTGSDGYTF. The CDR3 DNA reads TGTGCCAGCAGCTTGACAGGGTCCGATGGCTACACCTTC.

The table lists this clone with a count of one. This chain links TRBV11-1 with TRBJ1-1, with D hard to call. Trimming took 4 bases from V and 2 from J, leaving 8 bases between them. Germline lookup yields CDR1 SGHAT and CDR2 FQDESV (reference sequence). The CDR3 contains 13 residues. Here the CDR3 reads CASSSDLNTEAFF. CDR3 bases: TGTGCCAGCAGCTCAGATCTTAACACTGAAGCTTTCTTT.

The chain couples TRBV5-6 to TRBJ1-2; D not resolved. Germline CDR1 and CDR2: SGHDT and YYEEEE. Trimming removed 4 bases from V and 4 bases from J, with 11 bases in between. There are 13 residues in the CDR3. In nucleotides, the CDR3 is TGTGCCAGCAGCACCGACAACCTCTATGGCTACACCTTC. Protein: CASSTDNLYGYTF.

The chain is built from TRBV19 and TRBJ2-1, with no clear D. V shed 1 base and J shed 2 bases, with 9 bases lying between them. Looked up from germline, CDR1 is LNHDA and CDR2 is SQIVND (reference sequence). The CDR3 consists of 15 residues. For the CDR3, the DNA is TGTGCCAGTAGTATAGCAAGCCTACCCTACAATGAGCAGTTCTTC. It encodes CASSIASLPYNEQFF. Full variable domain (outside the CDR3, taken from reference TRBV19 and TRBJ2-1): DGGITQSPKYLFRKEGQNVTLSCEQNLNHDAMYWYRQDPGQGLRLIYYSQIVNDFQKGDIAEGYSVSREKKESFPLTVTSAQKNPTAFYLCASSIASLPYNEQFFGPGTRLTVL.

The V call is TRBV5-1, the J call TRBJ1-1; D call uncertain. This CDR3 has 17 amino acids. CDR1 and CDR2 from the germline V gene are SGHRS and YFSETQ. Deletions cut 4 bases from V and 0 bases from J, with 19 bases between. In nucleotides, the CDR3 is TGCGCCAGCAGCCCCTGGAAAGGGCGAAATTTGAACACTGAAGCTTTCTTT. Protein: CASSPWKGRNLNTEAFF.

CDR3 amino acids: CASSDRTGNNQPQHF. For the CDR3, the DNA is TGTGCCAGCAGCGACCGAACAGGGAACAATCAGCCCCAGCATTTT. This chain joins TRBV7-6 and TRBJ1-5; D possibly corresponds to TRBD1 (6 bases). The germline V gene has CDR1 SGHVS and CDR2 FNYEAQ. Trimming pared 5 bases from V and 3 bases from J, leaving 14 bases between. The CDR3 extends over 15 amino acids.

This chain joins TRBV9 and TRBJ2-1; D uncertain. The CDR3 totals 14 residues. Looked up from germline, CDR1 is SGDLS and CDR2 is YYNGEE. V shed 0 bases and J shed 5 bases, with 9 bases lying between them. CDR3 residues: CASSVAGRDNEQFF. DNA for the CDR3: TGTGCCAGCAGCGTAGCCGGTCGGGACAATGAGCAGTTCTTC.

The CDR3 nucleotides read TGTGCCAGCTCACCACAGGGGGGGATCAATCAGCCCCAGCATTTT. Protein product: CASSPQGGINQPQHF. The chain has TRBV18 and TRBJ1-5; weak D call: TRBD1 (6 bases). This CDR3 comprises 15 residues. Trimming cost V 1 base and J 3 bases, with 10 bases left between them. CDR1 and CDR2 from the germline V gene are KGHSH and LQKENI. Full variable domain (outside the CDR3, taken from reference TRBV18 and TRBJ1-5): NAGVMQNPRHLVRRRGQEARLRCSPMKGHSHVYWYRQLPEEGLKFMVYLQKENIIDESGMPKERFSAEFPKEGPSILRIQQVVRGDSAAYFCASSPQGGINQPQHFGDGTRLSIL.

V usage is TRBV7-2 and J usage is TRBJ2-3; 9 bases align to TRBD1. The ends lost 4 bases at V and 0 bases at J; junction bases unmatched: 8. The CDR3 is made up of 17 amino acids. Germline CDR1 reads SGHTA; CDR2 reads FQGNSA. Here the CDR3 reads CASSSRGGTGSTDTQYF. The CDR3 DNA reads as TGTGCCAGCAGCTCTAGAGGGGGGACAGGGAGCACAGATACGCAGTATTTT.

The genes are TRBV10-2 and TRBJ1-1; 8 positions match TRBD1. The CDR3 is 14 amino acids. The germline V gene has CDR1 WSHSY and CDR2 SAAADI. V shed 4 bases, J shed 1 base, and the junction held 2 bases outside the gene matches. The CDR3 nucleotides read TGCGCCAGCAGTGCTGACAGGGGGAACACTGAAGCTTTCTTT. Protein: CASSADRGNTEAFF.

The rearrangement uses TRBV19 and TRBJ2-3; TRBD2 matches 9 bases. J gave up 10 bases and V 5 bases, and 4 bases lay outside the gene matches. Germline V gene data show CDR1 as LNHDA and CDR2 as SQIVND (reference sequence). CDR3 size: 12 residues. The CDR3 loop reads CASSGSGGSQYF. CDR3 nucleotide sequence: TGTGCCAGTAGTGGGAGCGGGGGGTCGCAGTATTTT. The full variable domain, in which reference TRBV19 and TRBJ2-3 provide the parts outside the CDR3, is DGGITQSPKYLFRKEGQNVTLSCEQNLNHDAMYWYRQDPGQGLRLIYYSQIVNDFQKGDIAEGYSVSREKKESFPLTVTSAQKNPTAFYLCASSGSGGSQYFGPGTRLTVL.

This clone was observed a single time. The rearrangement joins TRBV30 to TRBJ2-7, with no clear D. Germline-derived CDR1 and CDR2 are GTSNPN and SVGIG (reference sequence). This CDR3 spans 12 amino acids. V dropped 0 bases and J dropped 2 bases, with 5 bases sitting between them. The CDR3 nucleotides are TGTGCCTGGAGTGTACTGGCCTACGAGCAGTACTTC. Amino acid sequence: CAWSVLAYEQYF.

This clone was found once. The chain carries TRBV5-6 and TRBJ1-5, with TRBD1 matching over 7 bases. The trim removed 5 bases at V and 8 bases at J, leaving 4 bases unmatched. The CDR3 is 12 residues long. Germline V gene data show CDR1 as SGHDT and CDR2 as YYEEEE. The chain's CDR3 is CASSYTGEPQHF. DNA of the CDR3: TGTGCCAGCAGTTATACAGGGGAGCCCCAGCATTTT.

This chain joins TRBV6-5 and TRBJ2-3; D is perhaps TRBD1 (6 bases). The V gene's germline CDR1 is MNHEY and CDR2 SVGAGI. With 2 bases removed from V and 0 bases from J, the gap between germline ends came to 9 bases. The CDR3 covers 15 residues. The CDR3 region is CASSYGGASTDTQYF. Here the CDR3 DNA reads TGTGCCAGCAGTTACGGGGGCGCTAGCACAGATACGCAGTATTTT.

This sequence joins TRBV14 and TRBJ2-3, with a tentative D call TRBD1 (5 bases). V was shortened by 4 bases and J by 1 base, with 18 bases between the two germline ends. The CDR3 spans 17 residues. Germline V gives CDR1 SGHDN, CDR2 FVKESK. The CDR3 protein is CASSPRYGAPGTDTQYF. The CDR3, as DNA: TGTGCCAGCAGCCCAAGATATGGGGCCCCCGGCACAGATACGCAGTATTTT.

The CDR3 DNA reads TGTGCCAGCAGCTCCGACAGGGGACTCTCCTACGAGCAGTACTTC. Its translation is CASSSDRGLSYEQYF. The chain links TRBV5-8 to TRBJ2-7; 8 bases are shared with TRBD1. The CDR3 runs to 15 residues. Losses at the gene ends were 3 bases for V and 0 bases for J; bases not matched to a gene: 5. Germline CDR1 and CDR2: SGHTS and YDEGEE.

The CDR3 sequence is CASSLVVFYEQYF. The CDR3 nucleotides are TGTGCCAGCAGCTTAGTCGTGTTTTACGAGCAGTACTTC. V and J are TRBV7-2 and TRBJ2-7; D remains ambiguous. Germline CDR1 SGHTA, CDR2 FQGNSA. V was trimmed by 1 base and J by 4 bases, leaving 8 bases between them. The CDR3 has 13 amino acids.

This chain uses TRBV19 with TRBJ2-5; tentatively, D is TRBD2 (5 bases). The CDR3 is made up of 15 amino acids. The V and J ends lost 0 bases and 7 bases respectively, with 15 bases between them. CDR1 is LNHDA, CDR2 SQIVND, per germline (reference sequence). CDR3 residues: CASSIEPDPGWTQYF. In DNA form, the CDR3 reads TGTGCCAGTAGTATAGAGCCCGACCCGGGATGGACCCAGTACTTC.

The rearrangement uses TRBV23-1 and TRBJ2-7; D is unclear. TRBV23-1 is filed as an ORF, its function uncertain. V gave up 6 bases and J gave up 0 bases, with 15 bases separating them. This CDR3 has 15 residues. CDR3 loop: CASSPLGCCSYEQYF. In nucleotides, the CDR3 is TGCGCCAGCAGCCCCCTCGGGTGTTGCTCCTACGAGCAGTACTTC.

This chain joins TRBV18 and TRBJ2-7; 12 nucleotides match TRBD2. With 6 bases clipped from V and 3 bases from J, the junction kept 3 bases outside the gene matches. Per germline, CDR1 KGHSH and CDR2 LQKENI. The CDR3 extends over 14 amino acids. CDR3 DNA: TGTGCCAGCTCGAGGACTAGCGGGAACTACGAGCAGTACTTC. This gives the protein CASSRTSGNYEQYF.